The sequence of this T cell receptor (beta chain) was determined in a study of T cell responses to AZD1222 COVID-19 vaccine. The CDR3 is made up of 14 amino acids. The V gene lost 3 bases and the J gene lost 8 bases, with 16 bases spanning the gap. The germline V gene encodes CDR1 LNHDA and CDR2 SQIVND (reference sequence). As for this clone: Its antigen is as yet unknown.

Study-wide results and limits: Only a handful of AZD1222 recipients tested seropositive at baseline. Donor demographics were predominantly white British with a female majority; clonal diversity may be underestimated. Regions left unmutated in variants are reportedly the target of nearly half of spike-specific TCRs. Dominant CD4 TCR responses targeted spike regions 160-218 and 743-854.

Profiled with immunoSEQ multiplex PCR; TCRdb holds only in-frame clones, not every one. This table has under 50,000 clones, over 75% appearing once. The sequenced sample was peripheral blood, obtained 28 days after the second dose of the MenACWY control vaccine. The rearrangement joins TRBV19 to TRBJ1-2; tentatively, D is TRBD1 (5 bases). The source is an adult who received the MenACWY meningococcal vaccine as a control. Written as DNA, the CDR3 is TGTGCCAGTAGTATTGGCGGGGCAGGACCCGGCTACACCTTC. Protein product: CASSIGGAGPGYTF.